This TCR beta chain is drawn from a study of blood T cell repertoires in COVID-19. Authors' processing steps: Amplified reference gene primers provided the basis for estimating nucleated cell counts. TCRdb's copy holds only in-frame clones and misses some; the assay was immunoSEQ multiplex PCR. D and trimming were read from the DNA, whereas the V and J calls and clone size are those reported in that table. The data contain tens of thousands of clones, roughly nine tenths of them singletons. Unmatched junction bases numbered 2, after V lost 3 bases and J lost 4 bases. Germline CDR1 MNHNS, CDR2 SASEGT. This CDR3 is built from 14 residues.

This chain uses TRBV6-1 with TRBJ2-3; TRBD2 matches 9 bases. This clonotype originated in a man aged 50-60 years with active COVID-19. Sequencing used peripheral blood. The CDR3 protein is CASSEGLAADTQYF. The CDR3 region has the DNA TGTGCCAGCAGTGAGGGACTAGCAGCAGATACGCAGTATTTT.